Below, 15 T cell receptor beta chains from the same sample are listed, as sequenced in a study of blood T cell repertoires in COVID-19. Generated by immunoSEQ multiplex PCR, the TCRdb table keeps only in-frame clones and is missing some. In the table there are 30,000 to 40,000 clones, about nine tenths of which are singletons. The source material was peripheral blood. These receptors all come from a man aged 55 to 69 with active COVID-19.

The gene calls are TRBV21-1 and TRBJ2-3; the table names TRBD2, a call not compared with the DNA. TRBV21-1 is listed as a pseudogene. The length of the CDR3 is 19 residues. CDR3 nucleotides: TGTGCCAGCAGCAAACCCAGGACTAGCGGGAGAGAAGGGACAGATACGCAGTATTTT. As protein: CASSKPRTSGREGTDTQYF.

V is TRBV6-5 and J is TRBJ2-1, with 9 positions matching TRBD2. V was clipped by 6 bases and J by 4 bases; unmatched bases: 7. Germline loops: CDR1 MNHEY, CDR2 SVGAGI. CDR3 length equals 15 residues. The CDR3 is CASRGSGSGYNEQFF. CDR3 bases: TGTGCCAGCAGGGGTAGCGGGAGCGGATACAATGAGCAGTTCTTC.

This clone appeared a single time. The chain recombines TRBV28 with TRBJ2-3, with 13 positions matching TRBD2. Germline values: CDR1 MDHEN, CDR2 SYDVKM. The CDR3 sequence is 17 residues long. The J segment lost 1 base and the V segment lost 7 bases, leaving 8 bases of the junction unmatched. The chain's CDR3 is CASTLTSGGARTDTQYF. DNA of the CDR3: TGTGCCAGCACCCTAACTAGCGGGGGGGCTCGCACAGATACGCAGTATTTT.

The DNA of the CDR3 is TGTGCCTGGAGCGTCCCTGAAAAACTGTTTTTT. This encodes CAWSVPEKLFF. V gene TRBV30 combines with J gene TRBJ1-4; no definite D call. Between the trimmed V and J ends, which lost 3 bases and 7 bases, there was a span of 6 bases. The CDR3 sequence is 11 residues long. The germline gives CDR1 GTSNPN, CDR2 SVGIG (reference sequence).

The genes are TRBV21-1 and TRBJ1-2; the table calls TRBD1, which could not be checked here. TRBV21-1 is labeled a pseudogene. The CDR3 has 15 amino acids. Here the CDR3 reads CASSPPTGAPYGYTF. DNA for the CDR3: TGTGCCAGCAGCCCGCCGACAGGGGCCCCCTATGGCTACACCTTC.

The rearrangement joins TRBV19 to TRBJ1-2, with 8 bases identical to TRBD1. Germline CDR1 and CDR2: LNHDA and SQIVND (reference sequence). The V and J ends lost 7 bases and 1 base, in that order; junction bases with no gene match: 8. The CDR3 extends over 15 amino acids. The CDR3 sequence is CASTTTGAVNYGYTF. The CDR3 bases are TGTGCCAGTACCACGACAGGGGCCGTTAACTATGGCTACACCTTC.

CDR3 DNA sequence: TGTGCCACCAGTGACTCGGGGACTAGCGGGAGGGCCTACAATGAGCAGTTCTTC. Amino acids: CATSDSGTSGRAYNEQFF. This chain connects TRBV24-1 to TRBJ2-1; 16 positions match TRBD2. The CDR3 loop spans 18 amino acids. Germline V gives CDR1 KGHDR, CDR2 SFDVKD. V lost 4 bases and J lost 2; bases outside the gene matches: 4.

The chain employs TRBV19 and TRBJ2-1; TRBD2 matches 12 bases. Germline CDR1 and CDR2: LNHDA and SQIVND (reference sequence). V trimming: 6 bases; J trimming: 15 bases; junction bases outside the gene matches: 15. This CDR3 is 15 amino acids long. The CDR3 loop reads CASSTTARTSGERFF. DNA of the CDR3: TGTGCCAGTAGCACAACTGCCCGGACTAGCGGGGAGAGGTTCTTC. Together with reference TRBV19 and TRBJ2-1, the CDR3 gives the full variable domain: DGGITQSPKYLFRKEGQNVTLSCEQNLNHDAMYWYRQDPGQGLRLIYYSQIVNDFQKGDIAEGYSVSREKKESFPLTVTSAQKNPTAFYLCASSTTARTSGERFFGPGTRLTVL.

V gene TRBV18 combines with J gene TRBJ2-3, with D possibly being TRBD2 (5 bases). The CDR3 has 12 amino acids. The V gene lost 3 bases and the J gene lost 5 bases, with 6 bases spanning the gap. CDR1 KGHSH and CDR2 LQKENI come from the germline V gene. Here the CDR3 reads CASSPAGDTQYF. The CDR3 DNA reads as TGTGCCAGCTCACCGGCGGGAGATACGCAGTATTTT.

The V and J genes are TRBV7-2 and TRBJ2-7; 10 nucleotides line up with TRBD2. J lost 7 bases, V lost 5 bases, and 11 bases had no gene match. The CDR3 extends over 15 amino acids. Germline V lookup: CDR1 SGHTA, CDR2 FQGNSA. DNA for the CDR3: TGTGCCAGCAGCCCGCAAGCGGGAGGGCCGGATGAGCAGTACTTC. Amino acid sequence: CASSPQAGGPDEQYF. Looking up the rest from reference TRBV7-2 and TRBJ2-7 gives the full variable domain: GAGVSQSPSNKVTEKGKDVELRCDPISGHTALYWYRQSLGQGLEFLIYFQGNSAPDKSGLPSDRFSAERTGGSVSTLTIQRTQQEDSAVYLCASSPQAGGPDEQYFGPGTRLTVT.

This chain links TRBV14 with TRBJ1-2; D possibly corresponds to TRBD1 (5 bases). The CDR3 loop spans 13 amino acids. The V end was cut by 2 bases, the J end by 5 bases, with 9 bases between. In germline, CDR1 is SGHDN, CDR2 FVKESK. CDR3 residues: CASSQQGLYGYTF. In DNA, the CDR3 is TGTGCCAGCAGCCAACAGGGATTGTATGGCTACACCTTC. The variable domain in full, completed from reference TRBV14 and TRBJ1-2, reads EAGVTQFPSHSVIEKGQTVTLRCDPISGHDNLYWYRRVMGKEIKFLLHFVKESKQDESGMPNNRFLAERTGGTYSTLKVQPAELEDSGVYFCASSQQGLYGYTFGSGTRLTVV.

In this sample, this clone turned up once. V and J are TRBV18 and TRBJ1-1, with no clear D. The CDR3 consists of 16 residues. Germline V gives CDR1 KGHSH, CDR2 LQKENI. V lost 3 bases and J 1 base, leaving 15 bases between the germline ends. CDR3 sequence: CASSPSGAGSNTEAFF. Here the CDR3 DNA reads TGTGCCAGCTCACCCTCGGGAGCAGGCTCGAACACTGAAGCTTTCTTT.

The chain uses TRBV6-5 and TRBJ1-2, with D perhaps matching TRBD1 (5 bases). The CDR3 loop spans 13 amino acids. CDR1 is MNHEY, CDR2 SVGAGI, per germline. V lost 2 bases to trimming and J lost 4 bases, with 8 bases between them. The CDR3 region has the DNA TGTGCCAGCAGTTACACAGGATCCTATGGCTACACCTTC. Translation gives CASSYTGSYGYTF.

The chain is built from TRBV11-2 and TRBJ1-5; TRBD1 aligns across 9 bases. V shed 5 bases, J shed 6 bases, and the junction held 8 bases outside the gene matches. The V gene's germline CDR1 is SGHAT and CDR2 FQNNGV. The CDR3 contains 15 residues. CDR3 in amino acids: CASSRDRGESQPQHF. CDR3 DNA sequence: TGTGCCAGCAGCCGAGACAGGGGGGAAAGTCAGCCCCAGCATTTT.

V usage is TRBV6-5 and J usage is TRBJ1-4; 7 nucleotides match TRBD1. Germline CDR1 is MNHEY and CDR2 is SVGAGI. The CDR3 is 13 amino acids. The V gene end was trimmed by 5 bases and the J gene end by 7 bases; junction bases not matched to a gene: 4. CDR3 DNA: TGTGCCAGCAGTCGGCAGGGGGGTGAAAAACTGTTTTTT. It yields the protein CASSRQGGEKLFF.